Below, 30 T cell receptor beta chains from the same sample are listed, as sequenced in a study of blood T cells in healthy people across ages (dated by TCRdb to 2013 to 2016). Libraries were prepared through 5' RACE. Sequencing relied on an Illumina HiSeq 2500. The second PCR ran for roughly 7 to 11 cycles and used a J-beta primer mix along with a sample-barcoded 5' primer. TCRdb redid the processing of the public reads, applying fastp at Q25 and MiXCR, and retained in-frame beta chains. Rows with a matching CDR3 protein are joined into one entry that keeps the most common DNA and genes. The sample table contains 1.5 million to 2 million distinct CDR3 sequences; only one count was recorded for 25% to 30% of them. The ten largest clones take up 7.7% of the sample. The sequenced sample consisted of blood. These receptor sequences come from a woman in her 30s in good health.

This clonotype was observed a few times. The chain employs TRBV24-1 and TRBJ2-5; 7 nucleotides line up with TRBD2. The germline V gene encodes CDR1 KGHDR and CDR2 SFDVKD. There are 15 residues in the CDR3. V shed 5 bases, J shed 1 base, and the junction held 6 bases outside the gene matches. The CDR3, as DNA: TGTGCCACCAGTGGAGGCGGGGGACTCCAAGAGACCCAGTACTTC. Its protein product is CATSGGGGLQETQYF.

The rearrangement uses TRBV28 and TRBJ2-1; 8 bases align to TRBD1. The J segment lost 7 bases and the V segment lost 6 bases, leaving 11 bases of the junction unmatched. The CDR3 sequence is 15 residues long. Germline V gene data show CDR1 as MDHEN and CDR2 as SYDVKM. Written as DNA, the CDR3 is TGTGCCAGCAGCGGGAGCAGGGGGCATATGAATGAGCAGTTCTTC. Its translation is CASSGSRGHMNEQFF.

Turning to this clonotype: One end of the junction varies from germline; a read error may be responsible. This chain uses TRBV5-1 with TRBJ1-5; 10 bases match TRBD1. The CDR3 is 15 residues long. CDR1 is SGHRS and CDR2 is YFSETQ in the germline V gene. The CDR3 is CANSLDGQGDQPQHF. The DNA for the CDR3 is TGCGCCAACAGCTTAGATGGACAGGGGGATCAGCCCCAGCATTTT.

The rearrangement joins TRBV6-6 to TRBJ1-5, with 10 bases identical to TRBD1. In germline, CDR1 is MNHNY, CDR2 SVGAGI (reference sequence). V shed 4 bases, J shed 5 bases, and the junction held 5 bases outside the gene matches. The CDR3 consists of 15 residues. CDR3 coding DNA: TGTGCCAGCAGTTCCCGGGACAGGGGAGATCAGCCCCAGCATTTT. Translated, it gives CASSSRDRGDQPQHF.

This clonotype was seen a handful of times. The chain couples TRBV4-2 to TRBJ2-2; D might be TRBD2 (6 bases). The CDR3 spans 15 residues. The V gene's germline CDR1 is LGHNA and CDR2 YNFKEQ. With 3 bases removed from V and 1 base from J, the gap between germline ends came to 9 bases. The DNA for the CDR3 is TGTGCCAGCAGCCACCCCGGGGGGAACACCGGGGAGCTGTTTTTT. Residues: CASSHPGGNTGELFF.

This clonotype was seen more than once but under ten times. The chain links TRBV20-1 to TRBJ2-7; 9 bases are shared with TRBD1. CDR3 length: 13 amino acids. CDR1 is DFQATT, CDR2 SNEGSKA, per germline (reference sequence). V was clipped by 7 bases and J by 7 bases; unmatched bases: 11. The CDR3 spells CSVLSRGTGEQYF. DNA for the CDR3: TGCAGTGTTTTGTCGCGGGGGACAGGGGAGCAGTACTTC.

This clonotype came up many times. The CDR3 DNA reads as TGTGCCAGCAGCCCGTGGAGTGGGGAAGGCTACACCTTC. Translated: CASSPWSGEGYTF. The rearrangement links TRBV7-2 to TRBJ1-2; the D is unclear. CDR1 is SGHTA and CDR2 is FQGNSA in the germline V gene. The CDR3 contains 13 residues. Trimming took off 5 bases at V and 8 bases at J, with 15 bases between the two ends. Complete variable domain (other parts from reference TRBV7-2 and TRBJ1-2): GAGVSQSPSNKVTEKGKDVELRCDPISGHTALYWYRQSLGQGLEFLIYFQGNSAPDKSGLPSDRFSAERTGGSVSTLTIQRTQQEDSAVYLCASSPWSGEGYTFGSGTRLTVV.

This clonotype was seen a handful of times. The V call is TRBV30, the J call TRBJ2-4, with 8 bases fitting TRBD2. The V gene end was trimmed by 2 bases and the J gene end by 13 bases; junction bases not matched to a gene: 7. This CDR3 is 12 amino acids long. Germline V gene lookup returns CDR1 GTSNPN and CDR2 SVGIG (reference sequence). CDR3 sequence (DNA): TGTGCCTGGAGTAAACTAGCGGATGAGCAGTACTTC. Translated: CAWSKLADEQYF.

This clonotype was seen a few times. V and J are TRBV18 and TRBJ1-2, with D perhaps TRBD1 (5 bases). CDR3 size: 15 residues. The germline V and J ends were trimmed by 0 bases and 2 bases, with 10 bases remaining between them. CDR1 and CDR2 (germline): KGHSH, LQKENI. The CDR3 sequence is CASSPPQGPNYGYTF. CDR3 nucleotide sequence: TGTGCCAGCTCACCACCGCAGGGCCCCAACTATGGCTACACCTTC. Combining the CDR3 with reference TRBV18 and TRBJ1-2 gives the whole variable domain NAGVMQNPRHLVRRRGQEARLRCSPMKGHSHVYWYRQLPEEGLKFMVYLQKENIIDESGMPKERFSAEFPKEGPSILRIQQVVRGDSAAYFCASSPPQGPNYGYTFGSGTRLTVV.

This clonotype was recorded many times. The V call is TRBV5-1, the J call TRBJ2-7; D is uncertain. Between the trimmed V and J ends, which lost 6 bases and 3 bases, there was a span of 13 bases. CDR1 and CDR2 (germline): SGHRS, YFSETQ. The CDR3 runs to 13 residues. The CDR3 sequence: CASTNLYGYEQYF. In nucleotides, the CDR3 is TGCGCCAGCACAAACCTATACGGCTACGAGCAGTACTTC.

This clonotype was observed a few times. The rearrangement uses TRBV5-1 and TRBJ2-7; 10 nucleotides align to TRBD1. Germline lookup yields CDR1 SGHRS and CDR2 YFSETQ. This CDR3 has 17 amino acids. Losses at the gene ends were 2 bases for V and 3 bases for J; bases not matched to a gene: 11. The CDR3 loop is CASSLFRTGGTIYEQYF. Written as DNA, the CDR3 is TGCGCCAGCAGCTTATTCAGGACAGGGGGTACGATCTACGAGCAGTACTTC.

The chain combines TRBV28 with TRBJ1-3; D possibly corresponds to TRBD1 (5 bases). Looked up from germline, CDR1 is MDHEN and CDR2 is SYDVKM. The V gene lost 6 bases and the J gene lost 0 bases, with 9 bases spanning the gap. This CDR3 is built from 14 residues. The CDR3 sequence: CASSSDSSGNTIYF. As DNA, the CDR3 is TGTGCCAGCAGCAGCGACAGCTCTGGAAACACCATATATTTT.

This clonotype was counted a few times. The V and J genes are TRBV5-5 and TRBJ2-5; maybe TRBD2 (5 bases). The germline gives CDR1 SGHKS, CDR2 YYEKEE (reference sequence). V was trimmed by 4 bases and J by 0 bases, leaving 13 bases between them. The CDR3 sequence is 15 residues long. CDR3 in DNA: TGTGCCAGCAGCCCTTCGAGGGTATACCAAGAGACCCAGTACTTC. It codes for CASSPSRVYQETQYF.

CDR3 DNA sequence: TGTGCCAGCAGTTATACACAGGGATACACTGAAGCTTTCTTT. Translation: CASSYTQGYTEAFF. The chain recombines TRBV6-6 with TRBJ1-1; D perhaps matches TRBD1 (6 bases). Looked up from germline, CDR1 is MNHNY and CDR2 is SVGAGI (reference sequence). Between the trimmed V and J ends, which lost 3 bases and 3 bases, there was a span of 11 bases. The CDR3 covers 14 residues.

The chain employs TRBV12-3 or TRBV12-4 and TRBJ1-2; the D gene is possibly TRBD1 (6 bases). The CDR3 totals 15 residues. Trimming stripped 6 bases from V and 4 bases from J, with 18 bases between. The CDR3 DNA reads as TGTGCCAGCAGCCAAGACAGGTCACTATCCTATGGCTACACCTTC. As protein: CASSQDRSLSYGYTF.

This clonotype was seen more than once but under ten times. This chain connects TRBV5-1 to TRBJ1-2; TRBD1 matches 7 bases. The CDR3 has 14 amino acids. With 2 bases clipped from V and 3 bases from J, the junction kept 4 bases outside the gene matches. Germline V gene lookup returns CDR1 SGHRS and CDR2 YFSETQ. CDR3 coding DNA: TGCGCCAGCAGCTTCGGACAGGATTACTATGGCTACACCTTC. Its protein product is CASSFGQDYYGYTF.

This clonotype came up a few times. The chain recombines TRBV2 with TRBJ2-1; 7 bases agree with TRBD1. Trimming at V came to 2 bases and at J to 4 bases, leaving 2 bases not matched to a gene. The CDR3 is made up of 14 amino acids. CDR1 and CDR2 from the germline V gene are SNHLY and FYNNEI. The CDR3 sequence: CASSEIRGYNEQFF. CDR3 DNA: TGTGCCAGCAGTGAAATCAGGGGGTACAATGAGCAGTTCTTC.

This rearrangement joins TRBV25-1 to TRBJ2-1, with D unresolved. Germline V gene lookup returns CDR1 MGHDK and CDR2 SYGVNS. V lost 0 bases to trimming and J lost 5 bases, with 35 bases between them. This CDR3 has 23 amino acids. CDR3 region: CASSEYIPSPGATVLLTHNEQFF. CDR3 sequence (DNA): TGTGCCAGCAGTGAATATATCCCTTCCCCAGGAGCGACCGTTCTACTTACTCACAATGAGCAGTTCTTC.

This chain uses TRBV5-1 with TRBJ2-1, with D tentatively TRBD1 or TRBD2 (7 bases each). The germline V gene has CDR1 SGHRS and CDR2 YFSETQ. This CDR3 is built from 16 residues. V dropped 4 bases and J dropped 1 base, with 15 bases sitting between them. The CDR3 is CASSPQGGRSYNEQFF. The CDR3 DNA reads as TGCGCCAGCAGCCCTCAGGGGGGGAGATCCTACAATGAGCAGTTCTTC.

This clonotype was observed a handful of times. The rearrangement joins TRBV7-2 to TRBJ2-1, with D hard to call. The germline gives CDR1 SGHTA, CDR2 FQGNSA. This CDR3 contains 16 residues. Between the trimmed V and J ends, which lost 5 bases and 3 bases, there was a span of 17 bases. The CDR3 sequence: CASSPRRTEIYNEQFF. The CDR3 DNA sequence: TGTGCCAGCAGCCCTAGGCGGACGGAGATCTACAATGAGCAGTTCTTC.

About this clonotype: Sequence at one end of the junction differs from germline and may be a read error. J is TRBJ1-2 and V is TRBV10-3; TRBD1 matches 9 bases. The CDR3 covers 12 residues. Germline CDR1 and CDR2: ENHRY and SYGVKD. CDR3 region: CAISGTGEGCTF. CDR3 nucleotide sequence: TGTGCCATCAGTGGGACAGGGGAAGGCTGCACCTTC.

The CDR3 bases are TGTGCCAGCAGCTTGGCCCAGGTTAGAACCTTTGGCTACACCTTC. It encodes CASSLAQVRTFGYTF. This sequence joins TRBV5-6 and TRBJ1-2; D unresolved. V was cut by 0 bases and J by 7 bases, with 16 bases left in between. CDR3 length equals 15 residues. CDR1 SGHDT and CDR2 YYEEEE come from the germline V gene. Based on the CDR3 plus reference TRBV5-6 and TRBJ1-2, the full variable domain is DAGVTQSPTHLIKTRGQQVTLRCSPKSGHDTVSWYQQALGQGPQFIFQYYEEEERQRGNFPDRFSGHQFPNYSSELNVNALLLGDSALYLCASSLAQVRTFGYTFGSGTRLTVV.

The V and J genes are TRBV20-1 and TRBJ1-5; 7 bases are a match to TRBD1. V shed 0 bases, J shed 7 bases, and the junction held 6 bases outside the gene matches. Germline V lookup: CDR1 DFQATT, CDR2 SNEGSKA (reference sequence). CDR3 length: 14 amino acids. The CDR3 sequence: CSARDGTDRQPQHF. CDR3 in DNA: TGCAGTGCTAGAGATGGGACAGATCGCCAGCCCCAGCATTTT.

Of note for this clonotype: This may be a read error, as it is one base from a much larger clone. The chain has TRBV12-3 or TRBV12-4 and TRBJ2-7, with D unclear. The germline V and J ends were trimmed by 2 bases and 2 bases, with 16 bases remaining between them. The CDR3 loop spans 16 amino acids. The CDR3 nucleotides read TGTGCCAGCAGTTTATCGGGCAGATTGAGCGCCTACGAGCAGTACTTC. The encoded protein is CASSLSGRLSAYEQYF.

The chain employs TRBV20-1 and TRBJ2-5; 7 bases fit TRBD1. The closer fit of TRBJ2-1 to the DNA end suggests the J call may be wrong. The V gene's germline CDR1 is DFQATT and CDR2 SNEGSKA (reference sequence). CDR3 size: 13 residues. In nucleotides, the CDR3 is TGCAGTGGGACAGGTTCTTTACAAGAGACCCAGTTCTTC. Residues: CSGTGSLQETQFF.

The chain links TRBV28 to TRBJ2-5; D might be TRBD1 (6 bases). The CDR3 runs to 14 residues. Trimming took 2 bases from V and 6 from J, leaving 13 bases between them. CDR1 and CDR2 (germline): MDHEN, SYDVKM. For the CDR3, the DNA is TGTGCCAGCAGTTTACCAGTAGGGGGAAAGACCCAGTACTTC. It is translated as CASSLPVGGKTQYF.

This chain joins TRBV12-3 or TRBV12-4 and TRBJ1-1, with D tentatively TRBD1 (6 bases). V gave up 6 bases and J gave up 1 base, with 15 bases separating them. This CDR3 contains 15 residues. The CDR3 DNA sequence: TGTGCCAGCAGCTACCGTTCACAGGGGAACACTGAAGCTTTCTTT. It codes for CASSYRSQGNTEAFF.

The chain links TRBV5-1 to TRBJ2-7, with TRBD1 as a possible D gene (6 bases). The germline gives CDR1 SGHRS, CDR2 YFSETQ. The CDR3 totals 14 residues. With 5 bases removed from V and 0 bases from J, the gap between germline ends came to 12 bases. As DNA, the CDR3 is TGCGCCAGCAGTAAGCTGGGGGCCTCCTACGAGCAGTACTTC. This codes for CASSKLGASYEQYF. Variable domain in full (rest from reference TRBV5-1 and TRBJ2-7): KAGVTQTPRYLIKTRGQQVTLSCSPISGHRSVSWYQQTPGQGLQFLFEYFSETQRNKGNFPGRFSGRQFSNSRSEMNVSTLELGDSALYLCASSKLGASYEQYFGPGTRLTVT.

This clonotype was observed a handful of times. CDR3 amino acids: CSASPRFSGNTIYF. The CDR3 coding sequence is TGCAGTGCTAGTCCCAGGTTCTCGGGAAACACCATATATTTT. The chain recombines TRBV20-1 with TRBJ1-3; D call uncertain. CDR1 and CDR2 (germline): DFQATT, SNEGSKA (reference sequence). Trimming took off 3 bases at V and 4 bases at J, with 13 bases between the two ends. The length of the CDR3 is 14 residues.

This chain joins TRBV6-6 and TRBJ1-6, with D maybe TRBD1 (5 bases). Trimming shortened V by 7 bases and J by 7 bases, and 17 bases separated the two germline ends. The germline V gene encodes CDR1 MNHNY and CDR2 SVGAGI (reference sequence). The CDR3 totals 15 residues. The CDR3 region is CASTKTGGANSPLHF. CDR3 DNA sequence: TGTGCCAGCACCAAAACGGGGGGTGCGAATTCACCCCTCCACTTT.